The rows below give T cell receptor beta chains drawn from one sample of a study of T cell clonotyping in hematopoietic cell transplantation. Data came from immunoSEQ multiplex PCR; TCRdb stores just in-frame clones and leaves some out. In the table there are fewer than 8,500 clones, approximately 97% of which are singletons. The material was peripheral blood mononuclear cells, obtained before stem cell transplant. These receptors were collected from a man aged 65 to 79 with acute myeloid leukemia. Some clones in this sample may be carry-over from other donors' samples. Both conserved end residues are part of each CDR3. Each record gives: J gene, V gene, clone size, D gene, CDR3 DNA, CDR3 protein. D genes are given only for firm matches. The size field is filled for only some rows; it gives once, few, many or a size class.

TRBJ1-1	TRBV5-5	NA	NA	TGTGCCAGCAGCTTGGGGGTTAAGATGGAGAACACTGAAGCTTTCTTT	CASSLGVKMENTEAFF
TRBJ1-2	TRBV30	NA	TRBD1	TGTGCCTGGGGGACAGGGGAGATTGGCTACACCTTC	CAWGTGEIGYTF
TRBJ2-5	TRBV29-1	once	TRBD1	TGCAGCGTTGAAAAGGTTAGGGGCAGGGGGTACTACCAAGAGACCCAGTACTTC	CSVEKVRGRGYYQETQYF
TRBJ1-6	TRBV5-6	once	NA	TGTGCCAGCAGCTTAGGGAACGGGGATTCACCCCTCCACTTT	CASSLGNGDSPLHF
TRBJ2-7	TRBV4-3	NA	TRBD2	TGCGCCAGCAGCCAAGTGCTAGCGGCCGAGCAGTACTTC	CASSQVLAAEQYF
TRBJ1-1	TRBV28	once	TRBD1	TGTGCCAGCAGTTCGCAGGACAGGAGGACTGAAGCTTTCTTT	CASSSQDRRTEAFF
TRBJ2-1	TRBV2	once	NA	TGTGCCAGCAGTCTAGACAGGAGCTCCTACAATGAGCAGTTCTTC	CASSLDRSSYNEQFF
TRBJ1-5	TRBV27	once	TRBD1	TGTGCCAGCAGTTTCGGGACAGGTAGCAATCAGCCCCAGCATTTT	CASSFGTGSNQPQHF
TRBJ1-4	TRBV29-1	NA	TRBD1	TGCAGCGTTGCTTTGGGCAGGGGGAATGAAAAACTGTTTTTT	CSVALGRGNEKLFF
TRBJ1-1	TRBV11-3	NA	TRBD1	TGTGCCAGCAGCCCGGGACAGGGAGTAGGAACTGAAGCTTTCTTT	CASSPGQGVGTEAFF
TRBJ2-5	TRBV28	once	NA	TGTGCCAGCAGTTTAGGCGGAAGTCCAGAGACCCAGTACTTC	CASSLGGSPETQYF
TRBJ1-1	TRBV6-1	NA	TRBD1	TGTGCCAGCAGTGAAAGGCTGAGGGCAGGGGGCAGGAAAGCTTTCTTT	CASSERLRAGGRKAFF
TRBJ2-1	TRBV7-9	NA	TRBD2	TGTGCCAGCAGCTTGGCGGGGGGACCTCTCAATGAGCAGTTCTTC	CASSLAGGPLNEQFF
TRBJ1-5	TRBV30	NA	NA	TGTGCCTGGAGTGTACGACAGGCGTATCAGCCCCAGCATTTT	CAWSVRQAYQPQHF
TRBJ2-1	TRBV5-1	NA	TRBD1	TGCGCCAGCAGACCCGGACAGGGGGCCTACAATGAGCAGTTCTTC	CASRPGQGAYNEQFF
TRBJ2-2	TRBV7-8	once	TRBD2	TGTGCCGCTAGCGGGAGCGTAAGCACCGGGGAGCTGTTTTTT	CAASGSVSTGELFF
TRBJ1-1	TRBV19	NA	NA	TGTGCCAGTAGTATAGATCGGAACAGGCCCTTAAACACTGAAGCTTTCTTT	CASSIDRNRPLNTEAFF
TRBJ1-2	TRBV25-1	NA	NA	TGTGCCAGCAGTGAATCCAGGACGCCCCTCGCTAGCTATGGCTACACCTTC	CASSESRTPLASYGYTF
TRBJ1-2	TRBV4-1	once	NA	TGCGCCAGCAGCCAAGGAGGGGGGCAGGGAAACTATGGCTACACCTTC	CASSQGGGQGNYGYTF
TRBJ1-2	TRBV9	NA	NA	TGTGCCAGCAGCCTGTACGGCAGGACGGGCTACACCTTC	CASSLYGRTGYTF
TRBJ1-5	TRBV7-2	NA	NA	TGTGCCAGCAGCTTAGAGGCAGGGCATCAGCCCCAGCATTTT	CASSLEAGHQPQHF
TRBJ2-1	TRBV29-1	NA	TRBD2	TGCAGCGCCCAGCAGCTAGCGGGAGGTATGGAGCAGTTCTTC	CSAQQLAGGMEQFF
TRBJ2-5	TRBV18	NA	NA	TGTGCCAGCTCACTCGACAGGTTCCAAGAGACCCAGTACTTC	CASSLDRFQETQYF
TRBJ1-1	TRBV29-1	once	TRBD1	TGCAGCGATAACCCCCAGGGGGCGGGGGTCACTGAAGCTTTCTTT	CSDNPQGAGVTEAFF
TRBJ2-1	TRBV5-1	NA	NA	TGCGCCAGCAGCAGCACTCTCGGGAGCAAGCAGTTCTTC	CASSSTLGSKQFF
TRBJ1-1	TRBV30	NA	NA	TGTGCCTGGAGTGTATTTGGGGGTAGGACTTTCTTT	CAWSVFGGRTFF
TRBJ1-2	TRBV28	NA	NA	TGTGCCAGCATTAGGGCAGGGAGTGATGGCTACACCTTC	CASIRAGSDGYTF
TRBJ2-7	TRBV5-1	NA	NA	TGCGCCAGCAGCTTGGGCGCCTACGAGCAGTACTTC	CASSLGAYEQYF
TRBJ1-3	TRBV11-3	once	TRBD1	TGTGCCAGCAGCGTCCGACAGGGTCCTGGAAACACCATATATTTT	CASSVRQGPGNTIYF
TRBJ1-5	TRBV19	NA	NA	TGTGCCAGTAGTTTCAACGGGGTTAGCAATCAGCCCCAGCATTTT	CASSFNGVSNQPQHF
TRBJ1-5	TRBV7-9	NA	TRBD1	TGTGCCAGCAGCTCCGGGACAGGGGCCCAGCCCCAGCATTTT	CASSSGTGAQPQHF
TRBJ1-5	TRBV7-2	NA	TRBD1	TGTGCCAGCAGCGATTACAGGGGACAGCCCCAGCATTTT	CASSDYRGQPQHF
TRBJ1-5	TRBV19	NA	TRBD1	TGTGCCAGTAGTACGGAGGACAGGGGGAGTCAGCCCCAGCATTTT	CASSTEDRGSQPQHF
TRBJ2-7	TRBV19	NA	TRBD2	TGTGCCAGTAGTCGTCTAGCGGGGGGCTACGAGCAGTACTTC	CASSRLAGGYEQYF
TRBJ1-1	TRBV9	NA	NA	TGTGCCAGCAGCGTAGGTCAGGGAAGGGGCGCTGAAGCTTTCTTT	CASSVGQGRGAEAFF
TRBJ1-1	TRBV6-5	NA	NA	TGTGCCAGCAGTTACTCGACTACGATAATCGGAGCTTTCTTT	CASSYSTTIIGAFF
TRBJ2-5	TRBV4-2	NA	NA	TGTGCCAGCAGCCCTCGGGTGACCGGAGAGACCCAGTACTTC	CASSPRVTGETQYF
TRBJ1-4	TRBV30	NA	NA	TGTGCCTGGAGAAGGAGTTCTAATGAAAAACTGTTTTTT	CAWRRSSNEKLFF
TRBJ1-1	TRBV30	NA	NA	TGTGCCTGGAGTCCCCTAGCAGGCAGGTTAACAAGCACTGAAGCTTTCTTT	CAWSPLAGRLTSTEAFF
TRBJ2-3	TRBV6-5	NA	NA	TGTGCCAGCACCCGGGAGGATACGCAGTATTTT	CASTREDTQYF
TRBJ1-6	TRBV11-2	NA	NA	TGTGCCAGCAGCTTAGGGAGCATGGCCCTCCACTTT	CASSLGSMALHF
TRBJ1-2	TRBV2	NA	NA	TGTGCCAGCAGTGATATTGATCGGTCCTTCTCCGGCTACACCTTC	CASSDIDRSFSGYTF
TRBJ2-2	TRBV6-4	NA	TRBD1	TGTGCCAGCAGTGACTTCGGGGGGACAGGGGACACCGGGGAGCTGTTTTTT	CASSDFGGTGDTGELFF
TRBJ1-2	TRBV6-6	NA	NA	TGTGCCAGCAGCCCCTCCGGGGCGGCAGGCTACACCTTC	CASSPSGAAGYTF
TRBJ1-4	TRBV6-5	NA	NA	TGTGCCAGCAGTTACCGGGCAGAGGTCGGGGAAAAACTGTTTTTT	CASSYRAEVGEKLFF
TRBJ2-7	TRBV9	NA	NA	TGTGCCAGCAGCGCGCAGGAGGGATTCTCCTACGAGCAGTACTTC	CASSAQEGFSYEQYF
TRBJ2-7	TRBV19	NA	NA	TGTGCCAGTAGTATTATTGGGGGGGCGTACGAGCAGTACTTC	CASSIIGGAYEQYF
TRBJ1-2	TRBV28	NA	NA	TGTGCCAGCAGTTCAGGTTTTAACTATGGCTACACCTTC	CASSSGFNYGYTF
TRBJ2-2	TRBV9	NA	TRBD1	TGTGCCAGCAGCGTCAGGGCCGGGACAGGGAGGAGCGGGGAGCTGTTTTTT	CASSVRAGTGRSGELFF
TRBJ2-7	TRBV5-4	NA	TRBD1	TGTGCCAGCAGCTGGGACAGAGCCGAGCAGTACTTC	CASSWDRAEQYF
TRBJ2-7	TRBV9	NA	TRBD2	TGTGCCAGCAGCGTAGGTCTGCGGGAGACGGCCTACGAGCAGTACTTC	CASSVGLRETAYEQYF
TRBJ1-1	TRBV30	NA	NA	TGTGCCCGGGACTACTTGGGGACTGAAGCTTTCTTT	CARDYLGTEAFF
TRBJ2-7	TRBV5-1	NA	TRBD2	TGCGCCAGCAGCTTGGTCATCGGGGGGGCAGACGAGCAGTACTTC	CASSLVIGGADEQYF
TRBJ1-5	TRBV11-2	NA	TRBD1	TGTGCCAGCAGCTTAGGCTACTTCGGACAGGGGGTTCAGCCCCAGCATTTT	CASSLGYFGQGVQPQHF